These 20 T cell receptor beta chains share one sample of origin, sequenced in a study of T cell repertoires in cytomegalovirus infection. Each CDR3 protein gets one entry after TCRdb re-called the reads with MiXCR. This sample has about a million distinct CDR3 sequences; roughly a third occur once, and the top ten carry about an eighth. The antigens of these receptors remain unknown. Specimen: cultured CD8+ T cells from PBMCs, collected from culture after CMV antigen stimulation. These receptors were collected from a human donor in good health (CMV status not recorded). Some clones in this sample may be carry-over from other donors' samples.

With respect to this clonotype: A much larger clone lies a single base off, so this may be a read error. CDR3: CANSQDPTGAHGYTF. In nucleotides, the CDR3 is TGTGCCAACAGCCAAGATCCGACAGGGGCACATGGCTACACCTTC. This chain connects TRBV4-1 to TRBJ1-2; TRBD1 aligns across 8 bases. Germline CDR1 reads MGHRA; CDR2 reads YSYEKL. The CDR3 has 15 residues.

The chain links TRBV5-4 to TRBJ1-2; possibly TRBD1 for D (6 bases). The germline gives CDR1 SGHNT, CDR2 YYREEE (reference sequence). The CDR3 loop spans 16 amino acids. V shed 4 bases and J shed 8 bases, with 24 bases lying between them. DNA of the CDR3: TGTGCCAGCAGCGGTACCCAATATTCCACAGGGACGGGCTACACCTTC. It codes for CASSGTQYSTGTGYTF.

This chain uses TRBV24-1 with TRBJ1-5; TRBD1 is a possible D gene (5 bases). The CDR3 loop spans 14 amino acids. CDR1 is KGHDR, CDR2 SFDVKD, per germline. With 4 bases removed from V and 7 bases from J, the gap between germline ends came to 13 bases. The CDR3 DNA follows: TGTGCCACCAGTGAACCACCGGGGACCCAGCCCCAGCATTTT. It yields the protein CATSEPPGTQPQHF.

This clonotype showed up just a few times. The V call is TRBV14, the J call TRBJ1-2, with a possible D match to TRBD1 (5 bases). The CDR3 length is 15 residues. The V end was cut by 0 bases, the J end by 0 bases, with 8 bases between. Germline values: CDR1 SGHDN, CDR2 FVKESK. CDR3 residues: CASSQDGGANYGYTF. DNA for the CDR3: TGTGCCAGCAGCCAAGATGGGGGGGCTAACTATGGCTACACCTTC.

The chain joins TRBV27 to TRBJ1-1; D gene uncertain. Germline V lookup: CDR1 MNHEY, CDR2 SMNVEV (reference sequence). The CDR3 has 14 residues. V was trimmed by 5 bases and J by 0 bases, leaving 10 bases between them. The CDR3 nucleotides are TGTGCCAGCAGTAACAGCTTAATGAACACTGAAGCTTTCTTT. Translation gives CASSNSLMNTEAFF.

Comments on this clonotype: The junction does not match germline at one end; this may be a read error. The genes are TRBV7-2 and TRBJ2-7; the D call may be TRBD1 or TRBD2 (5 bases each). Looked up from germline, CDR1 is SGHTA and CDR2 is FQGNSA. There are 15 residues in the CDR3. The CDR3 nucleotides read TGTGTCAGCAGCTTAGCCGGCAGAGGGGCTGGCGAGCAGTACTTC. Translated, it gives CVSSLAGRGAGEQYF.

This clonotype has a count of ten or more. This chain uses TRBV7-2 with TRBJ2-2; 12 nucleotides match TRBD2. Germline CDR1 reads SGHTA; CDR2 reads FQGNSA. The junction had 7 bases not matched to a gene; V was cut back by 4 bases and J by 10 bases. CDR3 length equals 15 residues. The CDR3 bases are TGTGCCAGCAGCTCTCTAGCGGGGGGGCCAATGGAGCTGTTTTTT. Translated: CASSSLAGGPMELFF.

V is TRBV15 and J is TRBJ1-1, with D hard to call. The CDR3 is 11 residues long. Trimming pared 8 bases from V and 10 bases from J, leaving 14 bases between. CDR1 is LNHNV, CDR2 YYDKDF, per germline (reference sequence). Here the CDR3 reads CATGFPNGAFF. The CDR3, as DNA: TGTGCCACCGGGTTCCCCAACGGAGCTTTCTTT.

The chain carries TRBV3-1 and TRBJ2-1, with a weak D call TRBD2 (5 bases). CDR3 length: 17 amino acids. Germline loops: CDR1 LGHDT, CDR2 YNNKEL (reference sequence). Trimming left V 1 base short and J 5 bases short, with 18 bases between. CDR3 sequence: CASSQVGARGWDNEQFF. CDR3 DNA: TGTGCCAGCAGCCAAGTGGGAGCACGAGGCTGGGACAATGAGCAGTTCTTC.

Details on this clonotype: It is likely a read error, because the conserved phenylalanine at the end of the CDR3 is missing. The chain links TRBV2 to TRBJ1-2; 7 bases line up with TRBD1. This CDR3 is built from 16 residues. Germline V gene lookup returns CDR1 SNHLY and CDR2 FYNNEI. J lost 3 bases, V lost 9 bases, and 16 bases had no gene match. The CDR3 DNA reads TGTGCCAGGGAAGACAGGGCGGAAGGTCCCTACTATGGCTACACCGTC. Translated, it gives CAREDRAEGPYYGYTV.

The chain has TRBV20-1 and TRBJ2-1, with 12 bases aligning to TRBD2. V lost 1 base and J lost 3; bases outside the gene matches: 4. CDR3 length equals 16 residues. CDR1 is DFQATT, CDR2 SNEGSKA, per germline (reference sequence). CDR3 amino acids: CSARGTSGAYYNEQFF. The CDR3 DNA reads as TGCAGTGCTAGAGGGACTAGCGGGGCTTACTACAATGAGCAGTTCTTC.

The J gene is TRBJ2-5, the V gene TRBV19; 9 nucleotides agree with TRBD1. The CDR3 totals 15 residues. V shed 5 bases and J 2 bases; nucleotides not matched to a gene: 6. Germline V gene data show CDR1 as LNHDA and CDR2 as SQIVND (reference sequence). In nucleotides, the CDR3 is TGTGCCAGTAGTTACGACAGGGGGAGTCAAGAGACCCAGTACTTC. Protein product: CASSYDRGSQETQYF.

This clonotype was observed a few times. The gene calls are TRBV12-3 or TRBV12-4 and TRBJ2-1; possible D gene TRBD1, 5 bases. Trimming took 3 bases from V and 2 from J, leaving 20 bases between them. The CDR3 runs 18 residues. The CDR3 coding sequence is TGTGCCAGCAGTTTTTTAATTTGGAGAGTCAGGGCCTACAATGAGCAGTTCTTC. Translating it yields CASSFLIWRVRAYNEQFF.

The chain carries TRBV6-1 and TRBJ2-5; TRBD2 matches 9 bases. In germline, CDR1 is MNHNS, CDR2 SASEGT. Trimming removed 3 bases from V and 5 bases from J; junction bases left unmatched: 7. CDR3 length: 15 amino acids. The CDR3, as DNA: TGTGCCAGCAGTGAGGGGTGGCGGGGGGGCGAGACCCAGTACTTC. This sequence encodes CASSEGWRGGETQYF.

This clonotype was detected ten times or more. The chain has TRBV5-4 and TRBJ1-5; D is unresolved. V lost 0 bases to trimming and J lost 7 bases, with 11 bases between them. This CDR3 has 14 amino acids. From germline, CDR1 is SGHNT and CDR2 YYREEE (reference sequence). CDR3 sequence reads: CASSLDGNGQPQHF. DNA of the CDR3: TGTGCCAGCAGCTTGGATGGCAACGGGCAGCCCCAGCATTTT.

This clonotype was detected a few times. The chain uses TRBV5-4 and TRBJ2-7, with 7 positions matching TRBD1. The CDR3 covers 14 residues. V lost 4 bases to trimming and J lost 3 bases; unmatched junction nucleotides: 7. The germline V gene encodes CDR1 SGHNT and CDR2 YYREEE (reference sequence). The CDR3 DNA is TGTGCCAGCAGCAACAGGGGTTACAGCTACGAGCAGTACTTC. Encoded protein: CASSNRGYSYEQYF.

This clonotype was observed a few times. The chain carries TRBV6-1 and TRBJ1-2; 9 bases are shared with TRBD1. Trimming took 6 bases from V and 4 from J; bases not matched to a gene: 9. The CDR3 totals 15 residues. In germline, CDR1 is MNHNS, CDR2 SASEGT. The CDR3 sequence: CASSTGTGRIYGYTF. The CDR3 DNA reads as TGTGCCAGCAGCACCGGGACAGGGAGGATCTATGGCTACACCTTC.

This clonotype came up a few times. The chain recombines TRBV2 with TRBJ2-7; no definite D call. There are 13 residues in the CDR3. V shed 2 bases and J shed 3 bases, with 8 bases lying between them. The germline gives CDR1 SNHLY, CDR2 FYNNEI. CDR3 sequence: CASSESENYEQYF. As DNA, the CDR3 is TGTGCCAGCAGTGAATCCGAAAACTACGAGCAGTACTTC.

The rearrangement links TRBV18 to TRBJ1-1, with unresolved D. V gave up 5 bases and J gave up 3 bases, with 22 bases separating them. From germline, CDR1 is KGHSH and CDR2 LQKENI. The CDR3 runs 17 residues. CDR3 sequence reads: CASSSPGPTPWDTEAFF. The CDR3 DNA is TGTGCCAGCTCATCCCCCGGCCCTACTCCTTGGGACACTGAAGCTTTCTTT.

This rearrangement joins TRBV6-5 to TRBJ2-1, with D possibly matching TRBD2 (7 bases). V gave up 2 bases and J gave up 2 bases, with 10 bases separating them. The germline V gene encodes CDR1 MNHEY and CDR2 SVGAGI. CDR3 size: 15 residues. DNA of the CDR3: TGTGCCAGCAGTTACAGGGGGGGCCCCTACAATGAGCAGTTCTTC. Protein product: CASSYRGGPYNEQFF.